Listed here are 14 T cell receptor beta chains from one sample, sequenced in a study of T cells in Graves' hyperthyroidism and ophthalmopathy. Amplification targeted TCR beta CDR3 regions from RNA transcripts. With the HTBI primer set, the TCR CDR3 went through a first round of RT-PCR. TCRdb reprocessed the multiplex PCR reads with MiXCR, giving one entry per CDR3 protein. The table includes roughly 350,000 distinct CDR3 sequences, about 14% detected once. Sequencing used blood. All receptors come from a woman younger than 45 with Graves' ophthalmopathy.

This clonotype was seen repeatedly, ten times or more. The V gene is TRBV25-1, the J gene TRBJ1-2; TRBD1 matches at 8 bases. Trimming removed 5 bases from V and 4 bases from J; junction bases left unmatched: 12. This CDR3 has 16 amino acids. Per the germline V gene, CDR1 is MGHDK and CDR2 is SYGVNS. The CDR3 reads CASSTSLGTGPYGYTF. The CDR3 nucleotides are TGTGCCAGCAGTACATCACTAGGGACAGGCCCCTATGGCTACACCTTC.

CDR3 amino acids: CASSRGTGTREQYF. The CDR3 nucleotides read TGTGCCAGCAGCCGAGGGACAGGGACCCGCGAGCAGTACTTC. V is TRBV11-2 and J is TRBJ2-7; 9 nucleotides agree with TRBD1. The CDR3 consists of 14 residues. Germline CDR1 SGHAT, CDR2 FQNNGV. The V segment lost 5 bases and the J segment 6 bases; nucleotides outside the gene matches: 8.

Many counts were recorded for this clonotype. This sequence joins TRBV12-3 or TRBV12-4 and TRBJ2-5; 9 bases line up with TRBD2. CDR3 length: 15 amino acids. V was clipped by 2 bases and J by 2 bases; unmatched bases: 3. CDR3 bases: TGTGCCAGCAGTTTACCGGCGGGGGGGCAAGAGACCCAGTACTTC. Translated, it gives CASSLPAGGQETQYF.

This clonotype was seen only a few times. It may be a read error: a sequence one base away is much more abundant. The rearrangement links TRBV6-5 to TRBJ2-5; 7 bases are a match to TRBD2. CDR1 and CDR2 from the germline V gene are MNHEY and SVGAGI. This CDR3 spans 15 amino acids. DNA for the CDR3: TGTGCCAGCAGTTATGGCGGGGGACGTAAAGAGATCCAGTACTTC. This sequence encodes CASSYGGGRKEIQYF.

This clonotype showed up many times. V usage is TRBV2 and J usage is TRBJ1-2; D ambiguous. This CDR3 contains 16 residues. Trimming pared 7 bases from V and 0 bases from J, leaving 18 bases between. Germline V gives CDR1 SNHLY, CDR2 FYNNEI. This CDR3 reads CASTPGLMTSNYGYTF. The CDR3 DNA reads TGTGCCAGCACCCCCGGACTGATGACTTCTAACTATGGCTACACCTTC. The whole variable domain, remainder taken from reference TRBV2 and TRBJ1-2, is EPEVTQTPSHQVTQMGQEVILRCVPISNHLYFYWYRQILGQKVEFLVSFYNNEISEKSEIFDDQFSVERPDGSNFTLKIRSTKLEDSAMYFCASTPGLMTSNYGYTFGSGTRLTVV.

The chain has TRBV7-2 and TRBJ2-1; 7 bases are a match to TRBD2. Germline values: CDR1 SGHTA, CDR2 FQGNSA. J lost 3 bases, V lost 10 bases, and 18 bases had no gene match. The CDR3 extends over 17 amino acids. The CDR3 coding sequence is TGTGCCACCACCGGGACTAACGGGGGGTTTAACTACAATGAGCAGTTCTTC. Its translation is CATTGTNGGFNYNEQFF. The full variable domain, rest sourced from reference TRBV7-2 and TRBJ2-1, is GAGVSQSPSNKVTEKGKDVELRCDPISGHTALYWYRQSLGQGLEFLIYFQGNSAPDKSGLPSDRFSAERTGGSVSTLTIQRTQQEDSAVYLCATTGTNGGFNYNEQFFGPGTRLTVL.

This clonotype was found a few times. The chain combines TRBV6-1 with TRBJ2-5, with 7 positions matching TRBD2. After removal of 6 bases from V and 5 bases from J, the junction contained 9 bases not matched to a gene. Germline V gives CDR1 MNHNS, CDR2 SASEGT. The CDR3 contains 14 residues. The CDR3, as DNA: TGTGCCAGCAGCCGGGACTACCCAGTGGAGACCCAGTACTTC. Translated: CASSRDYPVETQYF.

This clonotype has at least ten counts. The CDR3 region is CASSLGIGRWETQYF. Here the CDR3 DNA reads TGTGCCAGCAGCTTAGGGATAGGCCGTTGGGAGACCCAGTACTTC. V and J are TRBV7-2 and TRBJ2-5; D unresolved. V lost 1 base and J lost 5, with 14 bases in between. The CDR3 consists of 15 residues. Looked up from germline, CDR1 is SGHTA and CDR2 is FQGNSA.

This clonotype came up many times. The rearrangement uses TRBV28 and TRBJ1-5, with D uncertain. Per germline, CDR1 MDHEN and CDR2 SYDVKM. The V gene lost 1 base and the J gene lost 11 bases, with 9 bases spanning the gap. This CDR3 has 12 amino acids. In nucleotides, the CDR3 is TGTGCCAGCAGTTTATCCCGATCGGCCCAGCATTTT. This gives the protein CASSLSRSAQHF.

This clonotype was recorded at least ten times. CDR3 DNA: TGTGCCAGCAGCAGAGAGGACGGTGAAGCTTTCTTT. Translated, it gives CASSREDGEAFF. The chain recombines TRBV6-1 with TRBJ1-1; D is undetermined. CDR3 length equals 12 residues. Germline values: CDR1 MNHNS, CDR2 SASEGT. Deletions cut 6 bases from V and 7 bases from J, with 12 bases between.

This clonotype was counted at least ten times. V usage is TRBV27 and J usage is TRBJ2-3; TRBD1 might be the D (6 bases). The CDR3 consists of 15 residues. The V gene's germline CDR1 is MNHEY and CDR2 SMNVEV (reference sequence). Between the trimmed V and J ends, which lost 3 bases and 3 bases, there was a span of 13 bases. CDR3 coding DNA: TGTGCCAGCAGTTTCCAGGGGTGGGGGACAGATACGCAGTATTTT. As protein: CASSFQGWGTDTQYF.

This clonotype was seen ten or more times. This chain links TRBV3-1 with TRBJ1-2; D is perhaps TRBD1 (5 bases). The CDR3 has 13 residues. Trimming took off 0 bases at V and 4 bases at J, with 6 bases between the two ends. The germline CDR1 and CDR2 sequences are LGHDT and YNNKEL (reference sequence). CDR3 coding DNA: TGTGCCAGCAGCCAAGAGGGGCTCTATGGCTACACCTTC. It encodes CASSQEGLYGYTF.

This clonotype occurred many times. The chain is built from TRBV2 and TRBJ2-2; a weak D match, TRBD1 (5 bases). Per germline, CDR1 SNHLY and CDR2 FYNNEI. The CDR3 covers 15 residues. V was trimmed by 7 bases and J by 1 base, leaving 13 bases between them. In DNA form, the CDR3 reads TGTGCCAGCAAGGGTGGGGCGGAGAACACCGGGGAGCTGTTTTTT. Translation gives CASKGGAENTGELFF. The complete variable domain, with remaining parts taken from reference TRBV2 and TRBJ2-2, reads EPEVTQTPSHQVTQMGQEVILRCVPISNHLYFYWYRQILGQKVEFLVSFYNNEISEKSEIFDDQFSVERPDGSNFTLKIRSTKLEDSAMYFCASKGGAENTGELFFGEGSRLTVL.

This clonotype was seen a few times. The chain has TRBV6-1 and TRBJ1-3; a weak D match, TRBD1 (5 bases). The V and J ends lost 5 bases and 1 base respectively, with 12 bases between them. Germline V gene sequence: CDR1 MNHNS, CDR2 SASEGT. This CDR3 is 15 amino acids long. In nucleotides, the CDR3 is TGTGCCAGCAGTACGGGCGGGGGGTCTGGAAACACCATATATTTT. Amino acid sequence: CASSTGGGSGNTIYF.